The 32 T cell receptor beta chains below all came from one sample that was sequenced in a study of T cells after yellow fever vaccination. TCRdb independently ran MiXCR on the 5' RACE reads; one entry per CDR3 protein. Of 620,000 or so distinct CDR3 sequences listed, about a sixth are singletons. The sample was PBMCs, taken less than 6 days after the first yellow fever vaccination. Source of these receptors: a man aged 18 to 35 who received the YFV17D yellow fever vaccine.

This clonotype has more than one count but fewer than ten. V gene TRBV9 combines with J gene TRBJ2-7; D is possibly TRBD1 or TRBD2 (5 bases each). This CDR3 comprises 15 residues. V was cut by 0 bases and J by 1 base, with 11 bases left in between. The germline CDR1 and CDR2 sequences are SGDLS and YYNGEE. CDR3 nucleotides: TGTGCCAGCAGCGTAGCTTGGGACCCGTCCTACGAGCAGTACTTC. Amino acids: CASSVAWDPSYEQYF.

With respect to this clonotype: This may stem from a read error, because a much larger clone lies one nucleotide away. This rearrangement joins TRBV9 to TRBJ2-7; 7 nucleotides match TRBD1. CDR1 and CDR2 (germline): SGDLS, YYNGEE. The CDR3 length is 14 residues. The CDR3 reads CTSSARGSAYEQYF. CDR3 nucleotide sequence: TGTACCAGCAGCGCCAGGGGGTCGGCCTACGAGCAGTACTTC.

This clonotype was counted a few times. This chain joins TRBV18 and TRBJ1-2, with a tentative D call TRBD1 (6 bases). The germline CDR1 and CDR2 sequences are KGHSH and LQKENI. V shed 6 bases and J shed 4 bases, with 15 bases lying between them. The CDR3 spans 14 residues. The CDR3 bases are TGTGCCAGCTCTCCCAACAGGGATGGCTATGGCTACACCTTC. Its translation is CASSPNRDGYGYTF.

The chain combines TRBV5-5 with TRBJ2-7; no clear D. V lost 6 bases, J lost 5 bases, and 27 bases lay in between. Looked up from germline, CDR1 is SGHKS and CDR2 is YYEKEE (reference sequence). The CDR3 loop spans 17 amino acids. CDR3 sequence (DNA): TGTGCCAGCACTCTCTCCCAACGGGTGGGTGAGTTTAACGAGCAGTACTTC. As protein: CASTLSQRVGEFNEQYF.

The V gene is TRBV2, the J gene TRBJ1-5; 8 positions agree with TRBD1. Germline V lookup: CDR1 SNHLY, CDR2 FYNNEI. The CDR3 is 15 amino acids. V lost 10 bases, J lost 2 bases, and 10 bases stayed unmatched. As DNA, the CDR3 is TGTGCCACCTCGGACAGGGTGGGAGGCAATCAGCCCCAGCATTTT. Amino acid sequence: CATSDRVGGNQPQHF. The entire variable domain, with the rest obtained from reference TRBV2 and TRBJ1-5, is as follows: EPEVTQTPSHQVTQMGQEVILRCVPISNHLYFYWYRQILGQKVEFLVSFYNNEISEKSEIFDDQFSVERPDGSNFTLKIRSTKLEDSAMYFCATSDRVGGNQPQHFGDGTRLSIL.

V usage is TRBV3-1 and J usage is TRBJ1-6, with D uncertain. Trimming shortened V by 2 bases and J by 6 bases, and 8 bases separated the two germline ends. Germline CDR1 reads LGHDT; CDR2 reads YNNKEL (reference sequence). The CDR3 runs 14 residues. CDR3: CASSQIPSNSPLHF. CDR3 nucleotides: TGTGCCAGCAGCCAAATCCCTTCTAATTCACCCCTCCACTTT.

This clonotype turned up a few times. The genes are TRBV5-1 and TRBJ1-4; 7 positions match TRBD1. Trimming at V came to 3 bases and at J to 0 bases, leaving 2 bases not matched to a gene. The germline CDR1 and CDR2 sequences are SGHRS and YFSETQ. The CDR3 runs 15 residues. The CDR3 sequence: CASSWDSSTNEKLFF. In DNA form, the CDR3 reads TGCGCCAGCAGCTGGGACAGTTCAACTAATGAAAAACTGTTTTTT.

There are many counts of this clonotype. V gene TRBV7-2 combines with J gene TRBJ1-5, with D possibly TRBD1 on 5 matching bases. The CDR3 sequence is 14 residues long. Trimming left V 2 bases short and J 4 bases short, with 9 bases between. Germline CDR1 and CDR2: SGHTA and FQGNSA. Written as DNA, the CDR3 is TGTGCCAGCAGCTTACAGGGTGGGAATCAGCCCCAGCATTTT. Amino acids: CASSLQGGNQPQHF.

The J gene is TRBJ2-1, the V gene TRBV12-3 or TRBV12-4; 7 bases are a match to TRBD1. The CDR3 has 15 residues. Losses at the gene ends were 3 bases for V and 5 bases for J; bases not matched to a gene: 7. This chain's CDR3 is CASSLQGDMNNEQFF. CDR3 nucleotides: TGTGCCAGCAGTTTGCAGGGGGACATGAACAATGAGCAGTTCTTC.

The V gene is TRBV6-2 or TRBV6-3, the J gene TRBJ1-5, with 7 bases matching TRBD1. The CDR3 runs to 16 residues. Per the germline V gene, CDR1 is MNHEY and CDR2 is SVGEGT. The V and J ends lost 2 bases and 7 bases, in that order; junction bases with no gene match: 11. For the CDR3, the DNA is TGTGCCAGCAGTTACGCCGACAGGGCCGTAGAACAGCCCCAGCATTTT. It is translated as CASSYADRAVEQPQHF.

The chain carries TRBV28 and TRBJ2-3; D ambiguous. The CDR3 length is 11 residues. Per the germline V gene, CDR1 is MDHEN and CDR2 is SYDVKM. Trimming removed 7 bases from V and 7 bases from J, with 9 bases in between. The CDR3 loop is CASTVGHTQYF. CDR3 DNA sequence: TGTGCCAGCACCGTTGGACATACGCAGTATTTT.

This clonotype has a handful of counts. The CDR3 reads CASSYWGLVSEAFF. In DNA, the CDR3 is TGTGCCAGCAGTTATTGGGGTTTGGTTTCTGAAGCTTTCTTT. The genes are TRBV6-2 or TRBV6-3 and TRBJ1-1; D not certain. Germline lookup yields CDR1 MNHEY and CDR2 SVGEGT. This CDR3 region has 14 residues. V lost 3 bases to trimming and J lost 6 bases, with 14 bases between them.

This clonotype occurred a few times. This CDR3 reads CASSRTDRGNTEAFF. The DNA for the CDR3 is TGCGCCAGCAGCCGAACGGACAGGGGGAACACTGAAGCTTTCTTT. The rearrangement joins TRBV5-1 to TRBJ1-1; 9 nucleotides agree with TRBD1. Germline CDR1 SGHRS, CDR2 YFSETQ. Germline trimming cut 4 bases from V and 1 base from J; bases unmatched to any gene: 5. This CDR3 contains 15 residues.

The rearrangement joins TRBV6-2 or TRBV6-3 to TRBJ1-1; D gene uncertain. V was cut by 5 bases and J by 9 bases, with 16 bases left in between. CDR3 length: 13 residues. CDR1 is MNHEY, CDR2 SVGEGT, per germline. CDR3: CASSDPLGGKAFF. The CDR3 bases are TGTGCCAGCAGTGACCCGCTAGGTGGTAAAGCTTTCTTT.

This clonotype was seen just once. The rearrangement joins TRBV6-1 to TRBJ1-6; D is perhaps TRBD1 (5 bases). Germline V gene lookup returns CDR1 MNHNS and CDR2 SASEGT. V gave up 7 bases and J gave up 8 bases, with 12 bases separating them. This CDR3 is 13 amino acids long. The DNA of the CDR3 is TGTGCCAGCACGGGGGGACCCTATTCACCCCTCCACTTT. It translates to CASTGGPYSPLHF.

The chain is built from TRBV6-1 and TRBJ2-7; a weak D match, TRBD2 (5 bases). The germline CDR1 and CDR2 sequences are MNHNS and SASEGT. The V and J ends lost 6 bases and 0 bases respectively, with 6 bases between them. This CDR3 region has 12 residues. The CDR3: CASSGISYEQYF. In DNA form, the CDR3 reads TGTGCCAGCAGCGGGATCTCCTACGAGCAGTACTTC.

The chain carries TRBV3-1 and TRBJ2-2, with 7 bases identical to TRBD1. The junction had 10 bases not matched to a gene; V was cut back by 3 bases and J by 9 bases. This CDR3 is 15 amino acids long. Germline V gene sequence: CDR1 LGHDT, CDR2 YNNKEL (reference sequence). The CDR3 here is CASSQAGTVSRELFF. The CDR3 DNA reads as TGTGCCAGCAGCCAGGCCGGGACAGTAAGCCGGGAGCTGTTTTTT.

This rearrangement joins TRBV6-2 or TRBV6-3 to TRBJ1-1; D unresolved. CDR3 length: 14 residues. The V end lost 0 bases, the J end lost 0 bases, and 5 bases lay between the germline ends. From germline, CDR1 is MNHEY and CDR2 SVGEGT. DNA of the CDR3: TGTGCCAGCAGTTACTCGCCGTTGAACACTGAAGCTTTCTTT. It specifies CASSYSPLNTEAFF.

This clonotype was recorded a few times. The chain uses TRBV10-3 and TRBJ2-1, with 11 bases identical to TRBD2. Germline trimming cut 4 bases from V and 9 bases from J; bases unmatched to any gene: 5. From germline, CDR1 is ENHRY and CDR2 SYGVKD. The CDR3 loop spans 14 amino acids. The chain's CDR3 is CAISGLAGGSEQFF. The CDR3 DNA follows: TGTGCCATCAGTGGGCTAGCGGGGGGAAGTGAGCAGTTCTTC.

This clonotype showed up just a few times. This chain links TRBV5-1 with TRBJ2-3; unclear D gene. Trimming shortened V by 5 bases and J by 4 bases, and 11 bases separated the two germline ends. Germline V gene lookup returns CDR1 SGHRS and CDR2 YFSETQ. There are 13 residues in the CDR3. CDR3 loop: CASSEKGSDTQYF. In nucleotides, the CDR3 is TGCGCCAGCAGTGAGAAGGGCTCAGATACGCAGTATTTT.

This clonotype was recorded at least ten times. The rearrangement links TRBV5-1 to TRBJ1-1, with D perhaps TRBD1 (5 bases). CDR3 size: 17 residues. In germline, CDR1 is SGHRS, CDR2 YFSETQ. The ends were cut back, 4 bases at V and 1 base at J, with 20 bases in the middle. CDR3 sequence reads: CASSILMGRGGNTEAFF. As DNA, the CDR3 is TGCGCCAGCAGCATTTTGATGGGGCGAGGTGGGAACACTGAAGCTTTCTTT.

The CDR3 protein is CASSYDRRSFNEKLFF. CDR3 nucleotides: TGTGCCAGCAGTTACGACAGAAGAAGCTTTAATGAAAAACTGTTTTTT. The chain has TRBV6-5 and TRBJ1-4; maybe TRBD1 (5 bases). Germline assignment: CDR1 MNHEY and CDR2 SVGAGI. The CDR3 covers 16 residues. V lost 2 bases and J 4 bases, leaving 14 bases between the germline ends.

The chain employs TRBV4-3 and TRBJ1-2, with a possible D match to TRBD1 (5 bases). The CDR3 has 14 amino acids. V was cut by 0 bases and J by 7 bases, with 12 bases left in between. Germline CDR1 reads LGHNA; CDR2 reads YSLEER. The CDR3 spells CASSQEVRESGYTF. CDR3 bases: TGCGCCAGCAGCCAAGAGGTCAGGGAAAGTGGCTACACCTTC.

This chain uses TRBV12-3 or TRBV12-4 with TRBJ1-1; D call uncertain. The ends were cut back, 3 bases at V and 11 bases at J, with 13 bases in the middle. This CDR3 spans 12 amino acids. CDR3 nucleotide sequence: TGTGCCAGCAGTTTTGATAGGGTAGGCGCTTTCTTT. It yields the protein CASSFDRVGAFF.

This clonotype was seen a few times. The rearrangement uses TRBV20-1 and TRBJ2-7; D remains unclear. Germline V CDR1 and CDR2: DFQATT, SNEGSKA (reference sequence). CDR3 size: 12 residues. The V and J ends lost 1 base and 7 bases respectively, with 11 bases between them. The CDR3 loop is CSARVGSGEQYV. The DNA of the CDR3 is TGCAGTGCTAGAGTGGGGTCCGGAGAGCAGTACGTC.

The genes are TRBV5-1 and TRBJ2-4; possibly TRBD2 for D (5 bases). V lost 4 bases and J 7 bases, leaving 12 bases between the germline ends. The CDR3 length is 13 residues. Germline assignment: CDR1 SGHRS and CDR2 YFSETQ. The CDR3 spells CASSRPRGNIQYF. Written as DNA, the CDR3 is TGCGCCAGCAGCCGCCCCCGAGGGAACATTCAGTACTTC.

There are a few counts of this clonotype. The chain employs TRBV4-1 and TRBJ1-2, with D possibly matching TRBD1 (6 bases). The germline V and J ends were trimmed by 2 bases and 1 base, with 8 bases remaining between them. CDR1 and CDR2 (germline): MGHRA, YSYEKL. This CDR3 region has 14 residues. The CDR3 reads CASSQNRVNYGYTF. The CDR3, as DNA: TGCGCCAGCAGCCAAAACAGGGTTAACTATGGCTACACCTTC.

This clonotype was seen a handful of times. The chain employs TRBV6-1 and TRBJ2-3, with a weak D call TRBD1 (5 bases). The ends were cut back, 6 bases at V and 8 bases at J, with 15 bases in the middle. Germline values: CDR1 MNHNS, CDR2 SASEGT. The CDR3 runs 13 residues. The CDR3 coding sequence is TGTGCCAGCAGCAACGACAGATTAGGTACGCAGTATTTT. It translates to CASSNDRLGTQYF.

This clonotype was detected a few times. CDR3 amino acids: CASSPWVFGGPTDTQYF. CDR3 nucleotide sequence: TGTGCCAGCAGTCCCTGGGTCTTCGGGGGGCCAACAGATACGCAGTATTTT. This rearrangement joins TRBV6-1 to TRBJ2-3, with D maybe TRBD2 (7 bases). V was pared by 5 bases and J by 3 bases, with 21 bases between. The CDR3 covers 17 residues. The V gene's germline CDR1 is MNHNS and CDR2 SASEGT.

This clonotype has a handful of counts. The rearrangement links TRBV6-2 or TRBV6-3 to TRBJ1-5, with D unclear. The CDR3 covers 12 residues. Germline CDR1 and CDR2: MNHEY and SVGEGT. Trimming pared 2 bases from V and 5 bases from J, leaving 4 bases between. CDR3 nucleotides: TGTGCCAGCAGTTACATCGATCAGCCCCAGCATTTT. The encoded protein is CASSYIDQPQHF.

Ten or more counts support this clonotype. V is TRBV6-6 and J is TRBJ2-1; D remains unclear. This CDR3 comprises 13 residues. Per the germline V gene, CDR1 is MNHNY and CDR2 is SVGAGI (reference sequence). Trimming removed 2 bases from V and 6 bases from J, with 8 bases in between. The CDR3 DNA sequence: TGTGCCAGCAGTTACGTCTCTAGCAATGAGCAGTTCTTC. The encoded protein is CASSYVSSNEQFF.

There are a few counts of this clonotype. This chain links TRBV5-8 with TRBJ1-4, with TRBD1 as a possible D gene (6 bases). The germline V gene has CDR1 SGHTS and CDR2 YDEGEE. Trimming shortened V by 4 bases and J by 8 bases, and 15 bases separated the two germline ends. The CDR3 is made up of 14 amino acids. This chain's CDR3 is CASSPLGGREKLFF. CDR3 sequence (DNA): TGTGCCAGCAGCCCACTCGGGGGGCGGGAAAAACTGTTTTTT.